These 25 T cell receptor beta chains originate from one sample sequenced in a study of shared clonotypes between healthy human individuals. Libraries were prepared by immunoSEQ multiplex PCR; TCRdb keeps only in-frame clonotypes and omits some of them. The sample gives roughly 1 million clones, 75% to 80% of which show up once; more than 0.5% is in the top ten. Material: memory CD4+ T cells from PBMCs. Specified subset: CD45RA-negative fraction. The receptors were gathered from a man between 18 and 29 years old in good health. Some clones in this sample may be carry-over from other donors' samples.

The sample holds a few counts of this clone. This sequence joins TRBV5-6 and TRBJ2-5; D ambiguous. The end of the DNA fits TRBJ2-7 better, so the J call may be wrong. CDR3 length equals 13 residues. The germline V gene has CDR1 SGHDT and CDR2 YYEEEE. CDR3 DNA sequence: TGTGCCAGCAGCAGGCCAGGCTCCTACGAGCAGTACTTC. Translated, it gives CASSRPGSYEQYF.

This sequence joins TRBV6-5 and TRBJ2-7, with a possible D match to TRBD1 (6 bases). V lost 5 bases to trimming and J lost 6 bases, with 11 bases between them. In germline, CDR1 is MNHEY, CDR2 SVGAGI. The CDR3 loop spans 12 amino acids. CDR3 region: CASSTNRAEQYF. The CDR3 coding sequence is TGTGCCAGCAGTACCAACAGGGCCGAGCAGTACTTC.

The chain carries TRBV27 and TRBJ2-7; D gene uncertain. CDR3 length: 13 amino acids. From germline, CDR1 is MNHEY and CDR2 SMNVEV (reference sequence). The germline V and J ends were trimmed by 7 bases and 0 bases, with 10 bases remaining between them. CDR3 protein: CASKWASSYEQYF. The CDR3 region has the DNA TGTGCCAGCAAGTGGGCTAGCTCCTACGAGCAGTACTTC.

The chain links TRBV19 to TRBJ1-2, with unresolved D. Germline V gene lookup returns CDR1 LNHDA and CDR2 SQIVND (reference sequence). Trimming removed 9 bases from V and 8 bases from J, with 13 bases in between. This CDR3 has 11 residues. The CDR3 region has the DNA TGTGCCAGCGCGGAGAAGGGCGGCTACACCTTC. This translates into CASAEKGGYTF.

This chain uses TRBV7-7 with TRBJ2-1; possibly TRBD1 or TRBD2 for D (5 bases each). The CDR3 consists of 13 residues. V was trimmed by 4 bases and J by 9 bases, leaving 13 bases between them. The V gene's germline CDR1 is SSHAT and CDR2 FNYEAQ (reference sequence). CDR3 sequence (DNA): TGTGCCAGCAGCTCGCAGAGGGGAACTGAGCAGTTCTTC. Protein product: CASSSQRGTEQFF.

CDR3 amino acids: CASSQERSLAGEETQYF. The CDR3 coding sequence is TGCGCCAGCAGCCAAGAAAGGTCGCTAGCGGGAGAAGAGACCCAGTACTTC. The chain couples TRBV4-1 to TRBJ2-5, with 10 bases fitting TRBD2. Germline CDR1 reads MGHRA; CDR2 reads YSYEKL. The CDR3 is made up of 17 amino acids. V trimming: 0 bases; J trimming: 3 bases; junction bases outside the gene matches: 7.

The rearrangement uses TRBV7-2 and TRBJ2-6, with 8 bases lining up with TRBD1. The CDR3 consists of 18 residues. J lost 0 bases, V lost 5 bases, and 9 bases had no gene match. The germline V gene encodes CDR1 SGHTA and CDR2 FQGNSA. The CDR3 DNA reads TGTGCCAGCAGCCCACAGACAGGGGCCGACTCTGGGGCCAACGTCCTGACTTTC. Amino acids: CASSPQTGADSGANVLTF. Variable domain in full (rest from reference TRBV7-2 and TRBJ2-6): GAGVSQSPSNKVTEKGKDVELRCDPISGHTALYWYRQSLGQGLEFLIYFQGNSAPDKSGLPSDRFSAERTGGSVSTLTIQRTQQEDSAVYLCASSPQTGADSGANVLTFGAGSRLTVL.

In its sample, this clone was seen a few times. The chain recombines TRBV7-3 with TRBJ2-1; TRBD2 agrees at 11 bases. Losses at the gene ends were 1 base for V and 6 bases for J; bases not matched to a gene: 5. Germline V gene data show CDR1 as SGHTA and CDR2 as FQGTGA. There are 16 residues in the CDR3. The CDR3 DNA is TGTGCCAGCAGCTTAAATAGCGGGAGGGCCGGCAATGAGCAGTTCTTC. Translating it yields CASSLNSGRAGNEQFF.

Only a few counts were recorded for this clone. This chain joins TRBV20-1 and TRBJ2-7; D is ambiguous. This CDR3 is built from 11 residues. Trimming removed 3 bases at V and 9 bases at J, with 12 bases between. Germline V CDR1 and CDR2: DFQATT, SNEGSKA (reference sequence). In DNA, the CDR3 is TGCAGTGCTAGCCTGGGTGATGGGCAGTACTTC. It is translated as CSASLGDGQYF.

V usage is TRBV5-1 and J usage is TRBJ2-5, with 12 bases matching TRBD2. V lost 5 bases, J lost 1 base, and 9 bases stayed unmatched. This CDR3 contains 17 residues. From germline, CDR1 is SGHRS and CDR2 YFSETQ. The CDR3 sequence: CASSLPGLAGVQETQYF. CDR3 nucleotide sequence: TGCGCCAGCAGTTTGCCGGGACTAGCGGGCGTCCAAGAGACCCAGTACTTC.

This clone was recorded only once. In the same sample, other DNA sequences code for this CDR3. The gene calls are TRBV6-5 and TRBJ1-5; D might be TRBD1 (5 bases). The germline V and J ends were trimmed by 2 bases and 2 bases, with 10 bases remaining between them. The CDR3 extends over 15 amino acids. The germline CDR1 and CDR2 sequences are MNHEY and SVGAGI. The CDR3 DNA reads TGTGCCAGCAGTTACGGGGGAGGAGGCAATCAGCCCCAGCATTTT. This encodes CASSYGGGGNQPQHF.

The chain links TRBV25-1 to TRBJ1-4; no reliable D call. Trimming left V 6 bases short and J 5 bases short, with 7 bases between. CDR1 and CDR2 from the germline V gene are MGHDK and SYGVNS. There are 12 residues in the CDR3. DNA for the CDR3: TGTGCCAGCAGCGAGAAAAATGAAAAACTGTTTTTT. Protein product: CASSEKNEKLFF.

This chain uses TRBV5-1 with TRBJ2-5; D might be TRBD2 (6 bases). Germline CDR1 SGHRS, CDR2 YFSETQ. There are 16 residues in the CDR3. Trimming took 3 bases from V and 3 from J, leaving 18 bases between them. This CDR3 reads CASSSNTPGVEETQYF. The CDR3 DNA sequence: TGCGCCAGCAGCTCGAATACCCCGGGGGTGGAAGAGACCCAGTACTTC.

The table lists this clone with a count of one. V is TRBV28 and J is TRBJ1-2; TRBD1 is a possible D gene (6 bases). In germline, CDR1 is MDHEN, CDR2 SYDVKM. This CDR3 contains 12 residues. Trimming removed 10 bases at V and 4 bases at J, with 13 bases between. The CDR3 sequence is CAIRTASYGYTF. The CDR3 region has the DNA TGTGCCATCCGGACAGCCTCCTATGGCTACACCTTC.

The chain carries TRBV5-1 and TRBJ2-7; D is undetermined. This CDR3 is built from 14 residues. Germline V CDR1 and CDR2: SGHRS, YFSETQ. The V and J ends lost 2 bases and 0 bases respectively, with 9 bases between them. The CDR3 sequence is CASSFGTLSYEQYF. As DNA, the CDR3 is TGCGCCAGCAGCTTCGGAACACTCTCCTACGAGCAGTACTTC.

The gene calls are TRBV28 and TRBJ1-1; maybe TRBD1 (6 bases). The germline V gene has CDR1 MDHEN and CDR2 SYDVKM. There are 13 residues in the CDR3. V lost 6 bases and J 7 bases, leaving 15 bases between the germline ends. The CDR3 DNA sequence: TGTGCCAGCAGCCTTTATGGACAGAATGAAGCTTTCTTT. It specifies CASSLYGQNEAFF.

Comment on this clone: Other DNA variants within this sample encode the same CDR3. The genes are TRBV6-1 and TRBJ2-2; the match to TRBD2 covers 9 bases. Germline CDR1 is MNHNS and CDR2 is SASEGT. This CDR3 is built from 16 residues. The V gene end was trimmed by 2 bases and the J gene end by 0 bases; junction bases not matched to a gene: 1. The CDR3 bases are TGTGCCAGCAGTGAACGCGGGAGGGCGAACACCGGGGAGCTGTTTTTT. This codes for CASSERGRANTGELFF.

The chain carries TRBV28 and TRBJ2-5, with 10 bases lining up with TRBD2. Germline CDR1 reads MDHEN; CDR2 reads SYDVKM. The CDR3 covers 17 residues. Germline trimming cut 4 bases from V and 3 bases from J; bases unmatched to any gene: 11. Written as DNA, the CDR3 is TGTGCCAGCAGTTCACGTCCGGGACTAGCGTCCAAAGAGACCCAGTACTTC. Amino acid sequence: CASSSRPGLASKETQYF.

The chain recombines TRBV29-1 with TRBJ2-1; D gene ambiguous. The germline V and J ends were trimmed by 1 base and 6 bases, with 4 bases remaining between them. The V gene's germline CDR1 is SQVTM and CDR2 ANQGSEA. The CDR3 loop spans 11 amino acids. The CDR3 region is CSVEGLNEQFF. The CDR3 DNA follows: TGCAGCGTTGAAGGACTCAATGAGCAGTTCTTC.

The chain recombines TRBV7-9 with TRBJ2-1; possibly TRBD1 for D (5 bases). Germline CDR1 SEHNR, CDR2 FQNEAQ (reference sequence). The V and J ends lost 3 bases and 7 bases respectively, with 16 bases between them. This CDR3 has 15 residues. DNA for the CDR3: TGTGCCAGCAGCTTGGGGCTAGGGGTACGGAATGAGCAGTTCTTC. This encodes CASSLGLGVRNEQFF.

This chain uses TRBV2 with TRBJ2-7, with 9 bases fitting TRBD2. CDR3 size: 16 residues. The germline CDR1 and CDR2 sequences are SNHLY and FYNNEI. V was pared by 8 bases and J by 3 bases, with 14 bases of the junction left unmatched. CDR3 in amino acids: CASVPQGAGGRYEQYF. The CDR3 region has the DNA TGTGCCAGCGTACCCCAGGGAGCGGGAGGCCGCTACGAGCAGTACTTC.

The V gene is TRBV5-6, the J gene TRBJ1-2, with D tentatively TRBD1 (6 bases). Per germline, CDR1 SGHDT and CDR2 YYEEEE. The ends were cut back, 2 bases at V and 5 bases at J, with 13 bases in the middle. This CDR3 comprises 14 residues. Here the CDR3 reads CASSLSGTIYGYTF. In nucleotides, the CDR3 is TGTGCCAGCAGCTTATCCGGGACAATTTATGGCTACACCTTC.

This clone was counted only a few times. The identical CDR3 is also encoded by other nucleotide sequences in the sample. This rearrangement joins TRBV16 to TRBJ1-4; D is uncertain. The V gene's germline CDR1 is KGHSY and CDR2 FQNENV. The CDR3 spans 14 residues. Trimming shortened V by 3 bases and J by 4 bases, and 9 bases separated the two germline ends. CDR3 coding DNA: TGTGCCAGCAGCCAGAGACAAGTTAATGAAAAACTGTTTTTT. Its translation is CASSQRQVNEKLFF. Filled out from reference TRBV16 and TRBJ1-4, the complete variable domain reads GEEVAQTPKHLVRGEGQKAKLYCAPIKGHSYVFWYQQVLKNEFKFLISFQNENVFDETGMPKERFSAKCLPNSPCSLEIQATKLEDSAVYFCASSQRQVNEKLFFGSGTQLSVL.

The CDR3 DNA follows: TGTGCCAGCTGCCCGGGACAGTCGAACTATGGCTACACCTTC. Its protein is CASCPGQSNYGYTF. The rearrangement joins TRBV6-5 to TRBJ1-2; 7 bases agree with TRBD1. Germline CDR1 and CDR2: MNHEY and SVGAGI. V shed 8 bases, J shed 2 bases, and the junction held 8 bases outside the gene matches. The CDR3 is made up of 14 amino acids.

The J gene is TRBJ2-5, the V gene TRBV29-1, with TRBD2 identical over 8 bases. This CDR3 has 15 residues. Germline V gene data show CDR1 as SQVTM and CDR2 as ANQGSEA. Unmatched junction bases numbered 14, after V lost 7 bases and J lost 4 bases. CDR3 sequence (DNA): TGCAGCGCTCAACCTAGCGGGTTCTACGGAGAGACCCAGTACTTC. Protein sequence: CSAQPSGFYGETQYF.